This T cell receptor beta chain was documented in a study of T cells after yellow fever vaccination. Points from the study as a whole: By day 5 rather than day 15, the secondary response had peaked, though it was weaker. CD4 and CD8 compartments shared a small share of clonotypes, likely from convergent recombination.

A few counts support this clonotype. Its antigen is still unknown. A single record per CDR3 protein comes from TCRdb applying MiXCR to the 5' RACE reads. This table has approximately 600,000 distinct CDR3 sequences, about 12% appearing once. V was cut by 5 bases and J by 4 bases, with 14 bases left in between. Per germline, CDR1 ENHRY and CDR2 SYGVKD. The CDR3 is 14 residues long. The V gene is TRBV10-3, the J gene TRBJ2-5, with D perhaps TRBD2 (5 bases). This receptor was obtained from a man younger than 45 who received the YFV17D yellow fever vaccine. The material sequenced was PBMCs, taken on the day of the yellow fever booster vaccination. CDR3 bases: TGTGCCATCAGTAGCGGAGGTTTTGCAGAGACCCAGTACTTC. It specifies CAISSGGFAETQYF.